This TCR beta chain emerged from a study of T-cell memory formation after mild COVID-19. A single record per CDR3 protein comes from TCRdb applying MiXCR to the 5' RACE reads. The repertoire holds about 430,000 distinct CDR3 sequences, 20% to 25% seen once, with 8.5% to 10% in the top ten. Germline lookup yields CDR1 SGHTA and CDR2 FQGNSA. Trimming took off 1 base at V and 1 base at J, with 15 bases between the two ends. This CDR3 is 17 amino acids long. What was sequenced was PBMCs or a T cell subset sorted from them (not recorded which). The clonotype originates from an adult woman who had mild COVID-19 (a few samples of this study predate the infection). Cell type and time point are not known. The chain carries TRBV7-2 and TRBJ2-3; D might be TRBD1 (5 bases). DNA for the CDR3: TGTGCCAGCAGCTTAGTTTCAGGCGGCAGGGGCACAGATACGCAGTATTTT. Translated, it gives CASSLVSGGRGTDTQYF.